A selection of T cell receptor beta chains follows, all from one sample in a study of lymphopenia after photon versus proton radiotherapy. Only in-frame clones appear in the TCRdb table, and some are missing; sequencing was by immunoSEQ multiplex PCR. The table lists more than 25,000 clones, 90% of them singletons. Sequencing was performed on peripheral blood, taken from a patient treated with photon-based radiotherapy. Receptors originate from a woman aged 50 to 60 with pancreatic cancer. The CDR3 runs from the conserved cysteine through the conserved F or W. The D gene is left open where the match is weak. Size is stated for part of the rows, as once, few or many counts, or as a class when the clone is expanded.

TRBJ2-3 - - TRBV5-1 TGCGCCAGCAGCTTGGGCCGAGTGGATACGCAGTATTTT CASSLGRVDTQYF
TRBJ2-7 - - TRBV21-1 TGTGCCAGCAGCAAAGCGTCTAGCGGAGGCTACGAGCAGTACTTC CASSKASSGGYEQYF
TRBJ2-6 - - TRBV11-1 TGTGCCAGCAGCTTCCACGGGGGAACTGGGGCCAACGTCCTGACTTTC CASSFHGGTGANVLTF
TRBJ2-1 - - TRBV29-1 TGCAGCGTTGAAGATTCGGGTGAGAGCTCCTACAATGAGCAGTTCTTC CSVEDSGESSYNEQFF
TRBJ2-7 - - TRBV19 TGTGCCAGTAGTGCCTCTAGCGCCTCCTACGAGCAGTACTTC CASSASSASYEQYF
TRBJ2-7 - - TRBV21-1 TGTGCCATACTTCTTAAGGACAGGGGCGACGAGCAGTACTTC CAILLKDRGDEQYF
TRBJ2-5 TRBD2 - TRBV5-1 TGCGCCAGCAGCTCATCGACTAGCCAGGCCCAGTACTTC CASSSSTSQAQYF
TRBJ1-1 TRBD1 - TRBV9 TGTGCCAGCAGCCAGGGGGACACTGAAGCTTTCTTT CASSQGDTEAFF
TRBJ2-6 - once TRBV28 TGTGCCAGCAGTTTACAGGGGACTGGGGCCAACGTCCTGACTTTC CASSLQGTGANVLTF
TRBJ1-2 TRBD1 - TRBV5-4 TGTGCCAGCAGCTCGGTCCGACAGGGGGCGCGAGTAAACTATGGCTACACCTTC CASSSVRQGARVNYGYTF
TRBJ1-5 TRBD1 - TRBV29-1 TGCAGCGTCGGACAGGCAGGAGGGCGCAATCAGCCCCAGCATTTT CSVGQAGGRNQPQHF
TRBJ1-4 TRBD1 - TRBV7-9 TGTGCCAGCAGCTTAGGAGGACAGGGTCGTTTTACTAATGAAAAACTGTTTTTT CASSLGGQGRFTNEKLFF
TRBJ2-5 TRBD1 - TRBV28 TGTGCCAGCAGCCCCAATTTGGGGACAGGGGTAGAGACCCAGTACTTC CASSPNLGTGVETQYF
TRBJ1-2 TRBD1 - TRBV9 TGTGCCAGCAGCGCAGGACAGGGGCCTGGCTATGGCTACACCTTC CASSAGQGPGYGYTF
TRBJ1-1 - - TRBV6-5 TGTGCCAGCAGTTATAGGGAGGTCTTAAAAACTGAAGCTTTCTTT CASSYREVLKTEAFF
TRBJ1-2 - once TRBV10-3 TGTGCCATCAGTGAGGGTAACTATGGCTACACCTTC CAISEGNYGYTF
TRBJ2-3 TRBD2 - TRBV7-9 TGTGCCAGCAGCAAAGCGGGAGGGCCGGCAGATACGCAGTATTTT CASSKAGGPADTQYF
TRBJ2-7 - - TRBV7-9 TGTGCCAGCAGCTCGGACACACCCAGGTACGAGCAGTACTTC CASSSDTPRYEQYF
TRBJ2-6 - - TRBV28 TGTGCCAGCAGTTTCTCGGGGAAACCCGGGGCCAACGTCCTGACTTTC CASSFSGKPGANVLTF
TRBJ1-2 TRBD1 once TRBV9 TGTGCCAGCAGCCCAGGGGCCGGGACAGGGCGCGGCTACACCTTC CASSPGAGTGRGYTF
TRBJ1-1 - - TRBV5-5 TGTGCCAGCAGCTTGGCAGTAACAGGAACCACTGAAGCTTTCTTT CASSLAVTGTTEAFF
TRBJ1-1 TRBD1 - TRBV18 TGTGCCAGCTCACTACAGGGGGCCGAGAACACTGAAGCTTTCTTT CASSLQGAENTEAFF
TRBJ1-2 TRBD1 - TRBV27 TGTGCCAGCAGTTTTTCGACCGGGACAGGGCCCCACTATGGCTACACCTTC CASSFSTGTGPHYGYTF
TRBJ2-7 TRBD2 - TRBV9 TGTGCCAGCAGCGTAGCTGAGGGACTAGTAAGTGAGCAGTACTTC CASSVAEGLVSEQYF
TRBJ1-1 TRBD1 - TRBV25-1 TGTGCCAGCAGGGAAGAGGGGGCGATGGCTTTCTTT CASREEGAMAFF
TRBJ2-7 - - TRBV19 TGTGCCAGTAGTATTGGTTTGTCCCTCTACGAGCAGTACTTC CASSIGLSLYEQYF
TRBJ1-1 - - TRBV19 TGTGCCAGTAGTCCACGAACAGGGTTGAACACTGAAGCTTTCTTT CASSPRTGLNTEAFF
TRBJ1-5 TRBD1 - TRBV6-6 TGTGCCAGTAGGGACAGGGTAAGCAATCAGCCCCAGCATTTT CASRDRVSNQPQHF
TRBJ2-2 - - TRBV6-1 TGTGCCAGCAGGACGGGAGAGACGAACACCGGGGAGCTGTTTTTT CASRTGETNTGELFF
TRBJ1-2 - - TRBV2 TGTGCCAGCAGTGAAGAAGGGAACTATGGCTACACCTTC CASSEEGNYGYTF
TRBJ2-1 TRBD2 - TRBV19 TGTGCCAGTAAGACTAGCGGGAGGATCAATGAGCAGTTCTTC CASKTSGRINEQFF
TRBJ1-5 - - TRBV2 TGTGCCAGCAGTGGACGGTCTTATAGCAATCAGCCCCAGCATTTT CASSGRSYSNQPQHF
TRBJ2-2 - - TRBV5-1 TGCGCCAGCAGCCGGGACGGCACCGGGGAGCTGTTTTTT CASSRDGTGELFF
TRBJ1-4 TRBD1 - TRBV7-2 TGTGCCAGCACCGCCACCGGGACAGAGGGTGAAAAACTGTTTTTT CASTATGTEGEKLFF
TRBJ2-7 - - TRBV7-2 TGTGCCAGCAGCTTAGTGGGGTTCTACGAGCAGTACTTC CASSLVGFYEQYF
TRBJ1-2 - - TRBV28 TGTGCCAGCAGTTTACAGCACTATGGCTACACCTTC CASSLQHYGYTF
TRBJ2-7 - - TRBV28 TGTGCCAGCTCCAGGCCCTCCTACGAGCAGTACTTC CASSRPSYEQYF
TRBJ2-1 - - TRBV7-8 TGTGCCAGCGTCGGGAGCTCCTACAATGAGCAGTTCTTC CASVGSSYNEQFF
TRBJ2-3 - - TRBV6-6 TGTGCCAGCACCCACTTTAGGTCAGATACGCAGTATTTT CASTHFRSDTQYF
TRBJ1-3 - - TRBV19 TGTGCCAGTACGTTAGGGGAGAACTCTGGAAACACCATATATTTT CASTLGENSGNTIYF
TRBJ2-2 - - TRBV27 TGTGCCAGCAGTTCACTAGTTCCCGGGGAGCTGTTTTTT CASSSLVPGELFF
TRBJ1-1 TRBD1 - TRBV27 TGTGCCAGCAGTTTGCTCGGACAGGGGGCGAACACTGAAGCTTTCTTT CASSLLGQGANTEAFF
TRBJ2-7 - once TRBV9 TGTGCCAGCAGCGTAGGGGTAGGGAGCTACGAGCAGTACTTC CASSVGVGSYEQYF
TRBJ2-7 - - TRBV7-7 TGTGCCAGCAGCGGCGAGGGGAGGTTCGAGCAGTACTTC CASSGEGRFEQYF
TRBJ2-2 - once TRBV27 TGTGCCAGCAGTTCAGGGAACACCGGGGAGCTGTTTTTT CASSSGNTGELFF
TRBJ1-3 - - TRBV18 TGTGCCAGCTCCAACAGGTCTGGAAACACCATATATTTT CASSNRSGNTIYF
TRBJ2-1 - - TRBV10-3 TGTGCCATCAGTGAGTTCGATGAGCAGTTCTTC CAISEFDEQFF
TRBJ2-1 TRBD2 - TRBV13 TGTGCCAGCAGTTTTACGGGACTAGCGGGCCTATTACGGGAGCAGTTCTTC CASSFTGLAGLLREQFF
TRBJ2-1 TRBD2 - TRBV27 TGTGCCAGCAGCTGGAACGGGAGGTTCAATGAGCAGTTCTTC CASSWNGRFNEQFF
TRBJ1-5 - - TRBV7-8 TGTGCCAGCAGCTCGTCCCGGGACAGCAATCAGCCCCAGCATTTT CASSSSRDSNQPQHF
TRBJ2-1 TRBD2 - TRBV14 TGTGCCAGCAGCCAATGGGAGGGCTCCTACAATGAGCAGTTCTTC CASSQWEGSYNEQFF
TRBJ1-2 - - TRBV6-1 TGTGCCAGCACTGCAGTGAGCTATGGCTACACCTTC CASTAVSYGYTF
TRBJ2-2 TRBD2 - TRBV28 TGTGCCAGCTCTTCCGGGACTAGCGGAAGTTCGAACACCGGGGAGCTGTTTTTT CASSSGTSGSSNTGELFF
TRBJ1-5 - - TRBV4-1 TGCGCCAGCAGCCGGGAGGACGGGGGGAATCAGCCCCAGCATTTT CASSREDGGNQPQHF
TRBJ1-2 - - TRBV7-2 TGTGCCAGCAGCTTAGAGAGAGCTAACTATGGCTACACCTTC CASSLERANYGYTF